The 27 T cell receptor beta chains in this list originate from one sample, sequenced in a study of T cell changes during pregnancy in multiple sclerosis (dated by TCRdb to about 2019). The method was the immunoSEQ multiplex PCR assay. TCRdb took over this immuneACCESS table, retaining in-frame rearrangements with V and J assigned. Such tables are incomplete; in checked studies, under half of the missing clones stem from an unresolved V gene, and the remainder is unexplained. This sample lists some 93,000 clones; around 94% were detected once. 2% to 2.5% of the sample is in the top ten clones. This material consisted of peripheral blood, taken after pregnancy. The source of these receptors is a female donor with multiple sclerosis, enrolled in a pregnancy study.

The rearrangement links TRBV5-1 to TRBJ1-1; tentative D call: TRBD1 (6 bases). Trimming stripped 3 bases from V and 3 bases from J, with 15 bases between. CDR1 is SGHRS, CDR2 YFSETQ, per germline. The length of the CDR3 is 15 residues. In DNA, the CDR3 is TGCGCCAGCAGCTCCGCCGGGGGGCTGTACACTGAAGCTTTCTTT. Residues: CASSSAGGLYTEAFF. The whole variable domain, remainder taken from reference TRBV5-1 and TRBJ1-1, is KAGVTQTPRYLIKTRGQQVTLSCSPISGHRSVSWYQQTPGQGLQFLFEYFSETQRNKGNFPGRFSGRQFSNSRSEMNVSTLELGDSALYLCASSSAGGLYTEAFFGQGTRLTVV.

The chain combines TRBV2 with TRBJ1-2, with 10 bases aligning to TRBD1. Germline V gives CDR1 SNHLY, CDR2 FYNNEI. The CDR3 spans 16 residues. The trim removed 5 bases at V and 2 bases at J, leaving 8 bases unmatched. Written as DNA, the CDR3 is TGTGCCAGCAGTTGGGCCGGGACAGGGGACAACTATGGCTACACCTTC. It is translated as CASSWAGTGDNYGYTF.

The genes are TRBV11-2 and TRBJ2-2; tentatively, D is TRBD1 (5 bases). The CDR3 spans 15 residues. Germline CDR1 is SGHAT and CDR2 is FQNNGV. Deletions cut 1 base from V and 5 bases from J, with 11 bases between. The CDR3: CASSLGSGLTGELFF. CDR3 sequence (DNA): TGTGCCAGCAGCTTAGGGTCAGGGCTTACCGGGGAGCTGTTTTTT.

This clone was detected only a few times. V and J are TRBV7-9 and TRBJ1-4, with 8 positions matching TRBD1. The CDR3 runs to 13 residues. Per the germline V gene, CDR1 is SEHNR and CDR2 is FQNEAQ (reference sequence). The V and J ends lost 10 bases and 6 bases, in that order; junction bases with no gene match: 7. The CDR3 is CAITGQGHEKLFF. CDR3 DNA sequence: TGTGCCATAACCGGACAGGGCCATGAAAAACTGTTTTTT. The full variable domain, completed using reference TRBV7-9 and TRBJ1-4, is DTGVSQNPRHKITKRGQNVTFRCDPISEHNRLYWYRQTLGQGPEFLTYFQNEAQLEKSRLLSDRFSAERPKGSFSTLEIQRTEQGDSAMYLCAITGQGHEKLFFGSGTQLSVL.

This clone showed up just once. The chain joins TRBV11-2 to TRBJ2-1; D gene uncertain. V gave up 0 bases and J gave up 5 bases, with 5 bases separating them. This CDR3 contains 13 residues. Germline CDR1 is SGHAT and CDR2 is FQNNGV. The DNA of the CDR3 is TGTGCCAGCAGCTTAGAACGGGACAATGAGCAGTTCTTC. Protein: CASSLERDNEQFF.

About this clone itself: Distinct nucleotide sequences in the sample also encode this CDR3. V is TRBV5-1 and J is TRBJ2-3, with D possibly matching TRBD1 (5 bases). Trimming stripped 1 base from V and 0 bases from J, with 6 bases between. This CDR3 spans 14 amino acids. Germline assignment: CDR1 SGHRS and CDR2 YFSETQ. The CDR3 nucleotides are TGCGCCAGCAGCTTGCAGGGTAGCACAGATACGCAGTATTTT. Translating gives CASSLQGSTDTQYF.

V and J are TRBV2 and TRBJ1-1, with D tentatively TRBD1 (5 bases). The V gene lost 7 bases and the J gene lost 2 bases, with 14 bases spanning the gap. This CDR3 spans 14 amino acids. The germline V gene encodes CDR1 SNHLY and CDR2 FYNNEI. CDR3 nucleotide sequence: TGTGCCAGCACATACGCCGACAGAAACACTGAAGCTTTCTTT. Translated, it gives CASTYADRNTEAFF.

The gene calls are TRBV29-1 and TRBJ1-3; 7 bases line up with TRBD1. Per germline, CDR1 SQVTM and CDR2 ANQGSEA. Trimming at V came to 7 bases and at J to 7 bases, leaving 7 bases not matched to a gene. This CDR3 is 12 amino acids long. Written as DNA, the CDR3 is TGCAGCGCTCGGACAGGAGGGAACACCATATATTTT. This encodes CSARTGGNTIYF.

The rearrangement links TRBV30 to TRBJ2-1; 7 bases agree with TRBD2. Germline V gene sequence: CDR1 GTSNPN, CDR2 SVGIG (reference sequence). V shed 2 bases, J shed 7 bases, and the junction held 5 bases outside the gene matches. CDR3 length: 13 amino acids. DNA of the CDR3: TGTGCCTGGAGTACCCAGGGAGGGAATGAGCAGTTCTTC. Translation: CAWSTQGGNEQFF.

The chain employs TRBV2 and TRBJ1-3, with no clear D. Per the germline V gene, CDR1 is SNHLY and CDR2 is FYNNEI. The CDR3 runs to 14 residues. V was pared by 6 bases and J by 0 bases, with 9 bases between. Here the CDR3 reads CASRATTSGNTIYF. CDR3 DNA sequence: TGTGCCAGCAGAGCCACTACCTCTGGAAACACCATATATTTT.

The chain links TRBV6-5 to TRBJ1-1; D is possibly TRBD1 (5 bases). V lost 0 bases to trimming and J lost 1 base, with 9 bases between them. The germline V gene has CDR1 MNHEY and CDR2 SVGAGI. CDR3 length equals 15 residues. The CDR3 sequence: CASSYSGQPNTEAFF. CDR3 DNA sequence: TGTGCCAGCAGTTACTCGGGGCAGCCGAACACTGAAGCTTTCTTT.

J is TRBJ1-1 and V is TRBV5-1, with D maybe TRBD1 (5 bases). Germline CDR1 SGHRS, CDR2 YFSETQ. V dropped 1 base and J dropped 5 bases, with 21 bases sitting between them. CDR3 length: 17 residues. CDR3 in DNA: TGCGCCAGCAGCTTGAAAATTACGGGGGTTCTTGGGACTGAAGCTTTCTTT. Its protein is CASSLKITGVLGTEAFF. Combining the CDR3 with reference TRBV5-1 and TRBJ1-1 gives the whole variable domain KAGVTQTPRYLIKTRGQQVTLSCSPISGHRSVSWYQQTPGQGLQFLFEYFSETQRNKGNFPGRFSGRQFSNSRSEMNVSTLELGDSALYLCASSLKITGVLGTEAFFGQGTRLTVV.

This chain joins TRBV7-8 and TRBJ1-2, with unresolved D. This CDR3 is 15 amino acids long. Trimming cost V 0 bases and J 2 bases, with 10 bases left between them. Germline V gives CDR1 SGHVS, CDR2 FQNEAQ. As DNA, the CDR3 is TGTGCCAGCAGCTTAGCTGAAGTCGGGAACTATGGCTACACCTTC. This encodes CASSLAEVGNYGYTF.

The rearrangement joins TRBV13 to TRBJ2-1, with D perhaps TRBD2 (6 bases). Germline CDR1 and CDR2: PRHDT and FYEKMQ (reference sequence). This CDR3 contains 15 residues. Trimming cost V 5 bases and J 4 bases, with 15 bases left between them. The CDR3 coding sequence is TGTGCCAGCAGCCGTTGGGGGGAACCTTACAATGAGCAGTTCTTC. It specifies CASSRWGEPYNEQFF.

The J gene is TRBJ1-5, the V gene TRBV10-3; weak D call: TRBD1 (6 bases). Trimming stripped 0 bases from V and 0 bases from J, with 12 bases between. The CDR3 spans 17 residues. Germline V gene lookup returns CDR1 ENHRY and CDR2 SYGVKD. The CDR3 loop is CAISESGTLFSNQPQHF. As DNA, the CDR3 is TGTGCCATCAGTGAGTCGGGGACACTCTTTAGCAATCAGCCCCAGCATTTT.

The chain couples TRBV2 to TRBJ1-1, with 8 bases fitting TRBD1. Losses at the gene ends were 4 bases for V and 4 bases for J; bases not matched to a gene: 14. Germline CDR1 SNHLY, CDR2 FYNNEI. The CDR3 runs to 17 residues. CDR3 in amino acids: CASSVFFRGRGGTEAFF. CDR3 nucleotides: TGTGCCAGCAGTGTCTTTTTCAGGGGGCGAGGTGGCACTGAAGCTTTCTTT.

The chain couples TRBV5-6 to TRBJ1-1; D unclear. The CDR3 length is 13 residues. Trimming removed 2 bases from V and 5 bases from J, with 10 bases in between. CDR1 is SGHDT, CDR2 YYEEEE, per germline. CDR3 DNA: TGTGCCAGCAGCTTATCCGGGTGGACTGAAGCTTTCTTT. Its translation is CASSLSGWTEAFF. The full variable domain, rest sourced from reference TRBV5-6 and TRBJ1-1, is DAGVTQSPTHLIKTRGQQVTLRCSPKSGHDTVSWYQQALGQGPQFIFQYYEEEERQRGNFPDRFSGHQFPNYSSELNVNALLLGDSALYLCASSLSGWTEAFFGQGTRLTVV.

The rearrangement links TRBV4-2 to TRBJ1-1, with D possibly TRBD1 on 5 matching bases. This CDR3 has 12 amino acids. In germline, CDR1 is LGHNA, CDR2 YNFKEQ. V lost 2 bases, J lost 8 bases, and 9 bases lay in between. In DNA, the CDR3 is TGTGCCAGCAGCCAAAATCAGGGAGAAGCTTTCTTT. It yields the protein CASSQNQGEAFF.

J is TRBJ1-2 and V is TRBV10-3; tentative D call: TRBD1 (5 bases). This CDR3 is 14 amino acids long. From germline, CDR1 is ENHRY and CDR2 SYGVKD. The V end lost 4 bases, the J end lost 6 bases, and 15 bases lay between the germline ends. The CDR3 coding sequence is TGTGCCATCAGTGGGGGCTTGGAGACACATGGCTACACCTTC. Protein sequence: CAISGGLETHGYTF.

The chain has TRBV6-6 and TRBJ2-7, with TRBD1 as a possible D gene (6 bases). The CDR3 contains 16 residues. V was shortened by 5 bases and J by 1 base, with 18 bases between the two germline ends. Germline V gene lookup returns CDR1 MNHNY and CDR2 SVGAGI (reference sequence). The CDR3 sequence is CASSTSGALPSYEQYF. The CDR3 DNA follows: TGTGCCAGCAGTACGTCAGGGGCCCTACCTTCCTACGAGCAGTACTTC.

The chain has TRBV20-1 and TRBJ2-7; 7 positions match TRBD2. Germline CDR1 DFQATT, CDR2 SNEGSKA (reference sequence). CDR3 size: 11 residues. Trimming removed 3 bases from V and 11 bases from J; junction bases left unmatched: 7. CDR3 protein: CSASPRGEEYF. CDR3 DNA sequence: TGCAGTGCTAGCCCCCGGGGGGAGGAGTACTTC.

This chain joins TRBV5-1 and TRBJ1-4; D might be TRBD1 (5 bases). V shed 1 base and J shed 0 bases, with 10 bases lying between them. The CDR3 is 16 amino acids. Germline V gene sequence: CDR1 SGHRS, CDR2 YFSETQ. In DNA, the CDR3 is TGCGCCAGCAGCTTGCGGGGGATAGCAACTAATGAAAAACTGTTTTTT. Its protein product is CASSLRGIATNEKLFF.

The chain couples TRBV6-1 to TRBJ1-2; TRBD1 aligns across 10 bases. The CDR3 sequence is 14 residues long. Germline V gene sequence: CDR1 MNHNS, CDR2 SASEGT. Losses at the gene ends were 1 base for V and 11 bases for J; bases not matched to a gene: 7. The CDR3 DNA sequence: TGTGCCAGCAGTGAAGATCAGGACAGGGGGTTTTACACCTTC. Translated: CASSEDQDRGFYTF.

The chain couples TRBV7-3 to TRBJ2-1; 7 bases line up with TRBD1. This CDR3 contains 15 residues. J gave up 5 bases and V 4 bases, and 8 bases lay outside the gene matches. Germline CDR1 and CDR2: SGHTA and FQGTGA. The CDR3: CASSSGTAFNNEQFF. The DNA of the CDR3 is TGTGCCAGCAGCTCCGGGACAGCTTTCAACAATGAGCAGTTCTTC. Together with reference TRBV7-3 and TRBJ2-1, the CDR3 gives the full variable domain: GAGVSQTPSNKVTEKGKYVELRCDPISGHTALYWYRQSLGQGPEFLIYFQGTGAADDSGLPNDRFFAVRPEGSVSTLKIQRTERGDSAVYLCASSSGTAFNNEQFFGPGTRLTVL.

The chain couples TRBV30 to TRBJ2-5; D gene ambiguous. Germline V gene lookup returns CDR1 GTSNPN and CDR2 SVGIG (reference sequence). The V and J ends lost 2 bases and 6 bases respectively, with 22 bases between them. The CDR3 covers 16 residues. This chain's CDR3 is CAWSPPYVTDLKTQYF. The CDR3, as DNA: TGTGCCTGGAGTCCCCCTTACGTGACCGACTTGAAGACCCAGTACTTC.

The chain couples TRBV6-1 to TRBJ2-7, with 9 bases that match TRBD1. CDR1 MNHNS and CDR2 SASEGT come from the germline V gene. This CDR3 has 13 residues. V trimming: 6 bases; J trimming: 5 bases; junction bases outside the gene matches: 5. The CDR3: CASRPDRGNEQYF. CDR3 in DNA: TGTGCCAGCAGACCGGACAGGGGAAACGAGCAGTACTTC.

V gene TRBV29-1 combines with J gene TRBJ2-7; D not certain. The CDR3 spans 12 residues. Trimming cost V 1 base and J 2 bases, with 6 bases left between them. The V gene's germline CDR1 is SQVTM and CDR2 ANQGSEA. The CDR3 DNA reads TGCAGCGTTGAAGTAAACACCTACGAGCAGTACTTC. It encodes CSVEVNTYEQYF.